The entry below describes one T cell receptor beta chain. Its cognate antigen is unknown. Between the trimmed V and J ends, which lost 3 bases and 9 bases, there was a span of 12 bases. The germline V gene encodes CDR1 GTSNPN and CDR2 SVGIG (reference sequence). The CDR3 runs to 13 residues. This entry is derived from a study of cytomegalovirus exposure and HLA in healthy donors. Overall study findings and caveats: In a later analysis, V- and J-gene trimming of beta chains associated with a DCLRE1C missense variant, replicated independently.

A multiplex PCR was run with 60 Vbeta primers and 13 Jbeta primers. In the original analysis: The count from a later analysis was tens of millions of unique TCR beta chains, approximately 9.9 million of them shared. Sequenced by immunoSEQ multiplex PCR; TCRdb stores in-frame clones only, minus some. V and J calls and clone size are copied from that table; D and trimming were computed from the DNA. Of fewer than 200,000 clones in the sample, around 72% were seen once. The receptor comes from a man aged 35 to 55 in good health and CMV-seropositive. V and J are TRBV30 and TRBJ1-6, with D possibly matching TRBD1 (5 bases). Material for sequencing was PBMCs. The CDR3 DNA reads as TGTGCCTGGAGGCGGGGCGTAAGTTCACCCCTCCACTTT. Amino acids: CAWRRGVSSPLHF. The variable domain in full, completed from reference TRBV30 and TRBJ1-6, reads SQTIHQWPATLVQPVGSPLSLECTVEGTSNPNLYWYRQAAGRGLQLLFYSVGIGQISSEVPQNLSASRPQDRQFILSSKKLLLSDSGFYLCAWRRGVSSPLHFGNGTRLTVT.